The clone carrying this T cell receptor beta chain appeared a few times. Its antigen is unknown. The record originates from a study of response to subunit inactivated influenza vaccine. TCRdb called the RT-PCR reads again in MiXCR, with one record for every CDR3 protein. The table shows fewer than 250,000 distinct CDR3 sequences, with approximately 15% occurring only once. The study, taken as a whole, reports: New T cells are recruited in small numbers by each seasonal influenza vaccination, according to the authors' suggestion.

This CDR3 has 14 amino acids. The V gene's germline CDR1 is SNHLY and CDR2 FYNNEI. J was trimmed by 4 bases and V by 11 bases; bases with no gene match: 8. The TCR comes from a man aged 45 to 65 who received an inactivated influenza vaccine. The sequencing used CD8+ T cells sorted from PBMCs, collected approximately 5 days after vaccination. The rearrangement joins TRBV2 to TRBJ2-1, with 10 bases that match TRBD1. The CDR3 protein is CAVRRDRGYNEQFF. The DNA for the CDR3 is TGTGCCGTTCGGCGGGACAGGGGTTACAATGAGCAGTTCTTC. Drawing the rest from reference TRBV2 and TRBJ2-1, the complete variable domain is EPEVTQTPSHQVTQMGQEVILRCVPISNHLYFYWYRQILGQKVEFLVSFYNNEISEKSEIFDDQFSVERPDGSNFTLKIRSTKLEDSAMYFCAVRRDRGYNEQFFGPGTRLTVL.